Each of the 17 T cell receptor beta chains below was sequenced from the same sample in a study of a mutant IDH1 vaccine in newly diagnosed glioma. Antigens for these TCRs are unknown. The method was immunoSEQ multiplex PCR; TCRdb's version includes in-frame clones alone and lacks a portion of them. The data hold approximately 57,000 clones, with approximately 78% observed a single time. Time point described: week 23, last vaccination. One vaccine dose held 300 ug of mutant IDH1 20-mer peptide and came with topical imiquimod. This specimen consisted of PBMCs, obtained from a glioma patient whose treatment included an IDH1 peptide vaccine. Receptor source: a woman aged 40 to 50 with glioma. Some clones in this sample may be carry-over from other donors' samples.

This chain uses TRBV27 with TRBJ1-5, with D unresolved. Germline V gene data show CDR1 as MNHEY and CDR2 as SMNVEV (reference sequence). V lost 2 bases and J lost 5, with 13 bases in between. The CDR3 runs to 15 residues. CDR3 region: CASSLMAPGDQPQHF. The CDR3 nucleotides read TGTGCCAGCAGTTTAATGGCCCCCGGTGATCAGCCCCAGCATTTT.

V usage is TRBV7-6 and J usage is TRBJ1-5, with 9 bases fitting TRBD1. There are 15 residues in the CDR3. The germline gives CDR1 SGHVS, CDR2 FNYEAQ. Germline trimming cut 4 bases from V and 9 bases from J; bases unmatched to any gene: 10. CDR3 in amino acids: CASSSYDRGDVPQHF. The CDR3 DNA is TGTGCCAGCAGCTCCTATGACAGGGGGGATGTGCCCCAGCATTTT. The full variable domain, rest sourced from reference TRBV7-6 and TRBJ1-5, is GAGVSQSPRYKVTKRGQDVALRCDPISGHVSLYWYRQALGQGPEFLTYFNYEAQQDKSGLPNDRFSAERPEGSISTLTIQRTEQRDSAMYRCASSSYDRGDVPQHFGDGTRLSIL.

The J gene is TRBJ1-6, the V gene TRBV2, with TRBD1 matching over 7 bases. The CDR3 spans 15 residues. CDR1 is SNHLY and CDR2 is FYNNEI in the germline V gene. Trimming at V came to 5 bases and at J to 5 bases, leaving 6 bases not matched to a gene. CDR3 loop: CASSLQGSNNSPLHF. CDR3 DNA sequence: TGTGCCAGCAGTCTACAGGGGAGTAATAATTCACCCCTCCACTTT.

The genes are TRBV15 and TRBJ2-3; D gene ambiguous. CDR1 LNHNV and CDR2 YYDKDF come from the germline V gene (reference sequence). The CDR3 sequence is 13 residues long. Trimming took off 2 bases at V and 4 bases at J, with 7 bases between the two ends. The CDR3 sequence is CATSRPASDTQYF. The CDR3, as DNA: TGTGCCACCAGCAGACCCGCCTCAGATACGCAGTATTTT.

This clone is a singleton in its sample. The V gene is TRBV9, the J gene TRBJ2-7; the D gene is possibly TRBD2 (5 bases). The CDR3 covers 16 residues. V was shortened by 4 bases and J by 0 bases, with 17 bases between the two germline ends. CDR1 is SGDLS and CDR2 is YYNGEE in the germline V gene. The CDR3, as DNA: TGTGCCAGCAGCCCCTCGAGGACTGCGACCTCCTACGAGCAGTACTTC. Amino acids: CASSPSRTATSYEQYF.

The CDR3: CASSIRDRGSGNTIYF. In nucleotides, the CDR3 is TGTGCCAGCAGCATCCGGGACAGGGGCTCTGGAAACACCATATATTTT. V gene TRBV11-2 combines with J gene TRBJ1-3, with TRBD1 matching over 10 bases. Germline V gene sequence: CDR1 SGHAT, CDR2 FQNNGV. Trimming at V came to 5 bases and at J to 0 bases, leaving 4 bases not matched to a gene. This CDR3 region has 16 residues.

The V gene is TRBV2, the J gene TRBJ2-7, with unresolved D. The CDR3 is made up of 13 amino acids. Per the germline V gene, CDR1 is SNHLY and CDR2 is FYNNEI. V was pared by 3 bases and J by 2 bases, with 8 bases between. The chain's CDR3 is CASSDSLPYEQYF. The CDR3 DNA is TGTGCCAGCAGTGACTCTCTCCCCTACGAGCAGTACTTC. Using reference TRBV2 and TRBJ2-7 for the parts outside the CDR3, the full variable domain is EPEVTQTPSHQVTQMGQEVILRCVPISNHLYFYWYRQILGQKVEFLVSFYNNEISEKSEIFDDQFSVERPDGSNFTLKIRSTKLEDSAMYFCASSDSLPYEQYFGPGTRLTVT.

The J gene is TRBJ1-2, the V gene TRBV30; maybe TRBD1 (5 bases). The CDR3 contains 12 residues. Trimming shortened V by 7 bases and J by 7 bases, and 16 bases separated the two germline ends. CDR1 is GTSNPN and CDR2 is SVGIG in the germline V gene (reference sequence). CDR3 loop: CASRRGGGGYTF. Here the CDR3 DNA reads TGTGCCTCTCGGCGGGGGGGAGGTGGCTACACCTTC.

This sequence joins TRBV11-2 and TRBJ2-4; D is possibly TRBD1 (6 bases). The CDR3 contains 16 residues. The germline V and J ends were trimmed by 5 bases and 0 bases, with 14 bases remaining between them. The germline V gene has CDR1 SGHAT and CDR2 FQNNGV. CDR3 sequence (DNA): TGTGCCAGCAGCCCGTTACAGGGTCTAGCCAAAAACATTCAGTACTTC. Amino acids: CASSPLQGLAKNIQYF. Based on the CDR3 plus reference TRBV11-2 and TRBJ2-4, the full variable domain is EAGVAQSPRYKIIEKRQSVAFWCNPISGHATLYWYQQILGQGPKLLIQFQNNGVVDDSQLPKDRFSAERLKGVDSTLKIQPAKLEDSAVYLCASSPLQGLAKNIQYFGAGTRLSVL.

The rearrangement links TRBV5-6 to TRBJ1-4; D might be TRBD1 (5 bases). The V gene lost 2 bases and the J gene lost 5 bases, with 19 bases spanning the gap. In germline, CDR1 is SGHDT, CDR2 YYEEEE. This CDR3 spans 17 amino acids. This chain's CDR3 is CASSFRTLPRQNEKLFF. CDR3 nucleotide sequence: TGTGCCAGCAGCTTTAGGACCCTCCCGCGACAGAATGAAAAACTGTTTTTT.

J is TRBJ2-7 and V is TRBV18; 8 bases match TRBD2. Germline V CDR1 and CDR2: KGHSH, LQKENI. The length of the CDR3 is 14 residues. After removal of 3 bases from V and 4 bases from J, the junction contained 5 bases not matched to a gene. The CDR3 protein is CASSPGLGSYEQYF. In nucleotides, the CDR3 is TGTGCCAGCTCACCGGGACTAGGCAGTTACGAGCAGTACTTC.

This chain uses TRBV20-1 with TRBJ1-2; D call uncertain. The CDR3 length is 11 residues. CDR1 DFQATT and CDR2 SNEGSKA come from the germline V gene (reference sequence). V lost 0 bases and J lost 8, with 7 bases in between. This CDR3 is CSAREAGGYTF. The CDR3 DNA sequence: TGCAGTGCTAGAGAAGCCGGCGGCTACACCTTC.

V and J are TRBV19 and TRBJ2-6, with D perhaps given as TRBD1 or TRBD2 (5 bases each). V lost 5 bases, J lost 0 bases, and 5 bases lay in between. Per the germline V gene, CDR1 is LNHDA and CDR2 is SQIVND (reference sequence). This CDR3 comprises 14 residues. The CDR3 protein is CASSGGSGANVLTF. CDR3 nucleotide sequence: TGTGCCAGTAGTGGGGGCTCTGGGGCCAACGTCCTGACTTTC.

In this sample, this clone turned up a few times. This rearrangement joins TRBV9 to TRBJ1-4, with D possibly being TRBD1 (5 bases). The CDR3 has 16 amino acids. From germline, CDR1 is SGDLS and CDR2 YYNGEE. Trimming left V 0 bases short and J 6 bases short, with 15 bases between. As DNA, the CDR3 is TGTGCCAGCAGCGTAGGAAAGGGGCGGGTATATGAAAAACTGTTTTTT. Protein: CASSVGKGRVYEKLFF.

The chain has TRBV19 and TRBJ1-2; weak D call: TRBD1 (5 bases). CDR1 and CDR2 (germline): LNHDA, SQIVND (reference sequence). This CDR3 is built from 12 residues. V was clipped by 2 bases and J by 10 bases, with 11 bases between them. The CDR3 spells CASSISARDYTF. In nucleotides, the CDR3 is TGTGCCAGTAGTATATCAGCCAGGGACTACACCTTC.

The chain carries TRBV29-1 and TRBJ1-5; a possible D gene is TRBD1 (5 bases). Trimming left V 4 bases short and J 2 bases short, with 9 bases between. The CDR3 is 13 residues long. Germline loops: CDR1 SQVTM, CDR2 ANQGSEA. The CDR3 spells CSVGREGNQPQHF. CDR3 DNA: TGCAGCGTTGGCAGGGAAGGCAATCAGCCCCAGCATTTT.

The chain employs TRBV2 and TRBJ1-4, with D maybe TRBD1 (5 bases). CDR1 is SNHLY and CDR2 is FYNNEI in the germline V gene. CDR3 length: 14 residues. V was pared by 8 bases and J by 3 bases, with 13 bases between. The CDR3 region has the DNA TGTGCCAGCTCGGTGGGACTACCTAATGAAAAACTGTTTTTT. Protein sequence: CASSVGLPNEKLFF.